The rows below give T cell receptor gamma chains drawn from one sample of a study of gamma-delta T cells after stem cell transplantation. TCRdb reprocessed the RT-PCR reads through CATT. Of around 5,000 gamma-chain clones in the sample, approximately 20% were seen once. The specimen sequenced was gamma-delta T cells. These receptors originate from a human donor. It is not recorded whose cells these are; they may come from a transplant donor. Each CDR3 is given with its conserved first and last residue. Only part of the rows carry a size: once, few, many, or a class if the clone is expanded.

CALWEVLVFPGELGKKIKVF	TGTGCCTTGTGGGAGGTGCTGGTTTTCCCCGGGGAGTTGGGCAAAAAAATCAAGGTATTT	NA	TRGV9	TRGJP
CATWDSFYYKKLF	TGTGCCACCTGGGATAGTTTCTATTATAAGAAACTCTTT	few	TRGV8	TRGJ1/TRGJ2
CATWGYYKKLF	TGTGCCACCTGGGGGTATTATAAGAAACTCTTT	NA	TRGV3	TRGJ1/TRGJ2
CALWETQELGKKIKVF	TGTGCCTTGTGGGAGACCCAAGAGTTGGGCAAAAAAATCAAGGTATTT	few	TRGV9	TRGJP
CALWEVKYTTGWFKIF	TGTGCCTTGTGGGAGGTGAAGTACACCACTGGTTGGTTCAAGATATTT	NA	TRGV9	TRGJP1
CALWEAQNYKKLF	TGTGCCTTGTGGGAGGCGCAGAATTATAAGAAACTCTTT	NA	TRGV9	TRGJ1/TRGJ2
CATWDGYYYKKLF	TGTGCCACCTGGGATGGTTATTATTATAAGAAACTCTTT	NA	TRGV4	TRGJ1/TRGJ2
CATWDGPGWKLF	TGTGCCACCTGGGATGGGCCGGGGTGGAAACTCTTT	few	TRGV4	TRGJ1/TRGJ2
CATWDRRGYYKKLF	TGTGCCACCTGGGACAGGCGGGGTTACTATAAGAAACTCTTT	NA	TRGV5	TRGJ1/TRGJ2
CATWDRRVYKKLF	TGTGCCACCTGGGACAGGCGAGTTTATAAGAAACTCTTT	few	TRGV5	TRGJ1/TRGJ2
CATWIGFKIF	TGTGCCACCTGGATCGGGTTCAAGATATTT	few	TRGV8	TRGJP1
CATWDYKKLF	TGTGCCACCTGGGATTATAAGAAACTCTTT	large	TRGV4	TRGJ1/TRGJ2
CATWDGPKVEEKLF	TGTGCCACCTGGGATGGGCCGAAGGTGGAGGAGAAACTCTTT	NA	TRGV4	TRGJ1/TRGJ2
CATWDGPPRDWIKTF	TGTGCCACCTGGGACGGGCCCCCCCGGGATTGGATCAAAACGTTT	few	TRGV2	TRGJP2
CALWEWWSSDWIKTF	TGTGCCTTGTGGGAGTGGTGGAGTAGTGATTGGATCAAGACGTTT	few	TRGV9	TRGJP2
CATWVSPSSDWIKTF	TGTGCCACCTGGGTCTCCCCTAGTAGTGATTGGATCAAGACGTTT	few	TRGV3	TRGJP2
CATWDGSPRDSSDWIKTF	TGTGCCACCTGGGACGGATCCCCCCGAGATAGTAGTGATTGGATCAAGACGTTT	NA	TRGV2	TRGJP2
CALWEGGTGWFKIF	TGTGCCTTGTGGGAGGGGGGAACTGGTTGGTTCAAGATATTT	few	TRGV9	TRGJP1